Each of the 20 T cell receptor beta chains below was sequenced from the same sample in a study of cytomegalovirus exposure and HLA in healthy donors. PCR was performed using 60 Vbeta and 13 Jbeta primers. Assay: immunoSEQ multiplex PCR; the TCRdb copy retains only in-frame clones and omits some. The repertoire includes some 130,000 clones, around 77% of them detected once, and 4.2% sits in the top ten. Material: PBMCs. Receptors originate from a male donor in good health and CMV-seropositive.

The genes are TRBV6-6 and TRBJ2-7; 8 bases are shared with TRBD2. The CDR3 covers 14 residues. The J segment lost 2 bases and the V segment lost 7 bases, leaving 7 bases of the junction unmatched. CDR1 is MNHNY, CDR2 SVGAGI, per germline (reference sequence). CDR3 residues: CASILAGTPYEQYF. The CDR3 nucleotides are TGTGCCAGCATTTTAGCGGGGACTCCCTACGAGCAGTACTTC.

The sample holds one count of this clone. This chain joins TRBV19 and TRBJ2-3; 9 bases line up with TRBD1. V shed 5 bases, J shed 3 bases, and the junction held 6 bases outside the gene matches. From germline, CDR1 is LNHDA and CDR2 SQIVND (reference sequence). This CDR3 contains 15 residues. CDR3 nucleotide sequence: TGTGCCAGTAGTGGGGACAGGGATTTTACAGATACGCAGTATTTT. Its protein is CASSGDRDFTDTQYF.

This clone was seen a few times. The chain joins TRBV5-4 to TRBJ2-5; D is unresolved. CDR3 length: 15 residues. V shed 4 bases and J shed 5 bases, with 18 bases lying between them. The germline V gene has CDR1 SGHNT and CDR2 YYREEE (reference sequence). The CDR3 region is CASSLSTALEETQYF. CDR3 sequence (DNA): TGTGCCAGCAGCCTTTCGACCGCGTTGGAGGAGACCCAGTACTTC.

The V gene is TRBV7-9, the J gene TRBJ2-1; maybe TRBD1 (6 bases). The V end lost 5 bases, the J end lost 4 bases, and 9 bases lay between the germline ends. The germline gives CDR1 SEHNR, CDR2 FQNEAQ (reference sequence). This CDR3 is 13 amino acids long. The CDR3 reads CASSGQTYNEQFF. The CDR3 DNA is TGTGCCAGCAGCGGACAGACTTACAATGAGCAGTTCTTC.

Comment on this clone: The CDR3 carries no conserved terminal phenylalanine or tryptophan, so it likely arises from a read error. V and J are TRBV5-1 and TRBJ1-1; 7 bases match TRBD1. V lost 4 bases to trimming and J lost 4 bases; unmatched junction nucleotides: 4. This CDR3 is built from 13 residues. Per the germline V gene, CDR1 is SGHRS and CDR2 is YFSETQ. The CDR3 is CASSVRQGTEAFL. The CDR3 DNA follows: TGCGCCAGCAGCGTCAGACAGGGCACTGAAGCTTTCCTT.

In this sample, this clone turned up a few times. V and J are TRBV2 and TRBJ2-1, with D tentatively TRBD1 (6 bases). Germline values: CDR1 SNHLY, CDR2 FYNNEI. This CDR3 has 15 residues. Trimming removed 7 bases at V and 6 bases at J, with 19 bases between. The CDR3 loop is CASTPSPTGTNEQFF. In nucleotides, the CDR3 is TGTGCCAGCACCCCGTCCCCTACAGGGACCAATGAGCAGTTCTTC.

This sequence joins TRBV5-1 and TRBJ2-3; 9 nucleotides agree with TRBD2. The germline CDR1 and CDR2 sequences are SGHRS and YFSETQ. This CDR3 has 15 amino acids. The V and J ends lost 2 bases and 1 base, in that order; junction bases with no gene match: 2. CDR3 sequence: CASSLPSGGTDTQYF. In DNA form, the CDR3 reads TGCGCCAGCAGCTTACCTAGCGGGGGCACAGATACGCAGTATTTT.

The chain combines TRBV7-3 with TRBJ2-2; 7 bases fit TRBD2. This CDR3 region has 15 residues. Germline CDR1 SGHTA, CDR2 FQGTGA. J lost 5 bases, V lost 4 bases, and 7 bases had no gene match. CDR3 region: CASSYTGRDTGELFF. The CDR3 nucleotides are TGTGCCAGCAGCTATACGGGGAGGGATACCGGGGAGCTGTTTTTT.

The chain links TRBV27 to TRBJ2-5, with 8 positions matching TRBD1. The CDR3 sequence is 17 residues long. V was clipped by 4 bases and J by 1 base; unmatched bases: 11. Germline CDR1 is MNHEY and CDR2 is SMNVEV (reference sequence). CDR3 coding DNA: TGTGCCAGCAGTTCCCGGGACAGGAGCATATTCCAAGAGACCCAGTACTTC. Protein sequence: CASSSRDRSIFQETQYF.

This clone was counted a few times. The chain joins TRBV9 to TRBJ1-2, with 7 bases fitting TRBD1. Germline CDR1 is SGDLS and CDR2 is YYNGEE. Trimming cost V 4 bases and J 7 bases; bases outside gene matches: 7. The CDR3 is 13 residues long. The CDR3: CASSLSDRVGYTF. CDR3 bases: TGTGCCAGCAGCTTAAGCGACAGGGTTGGCTACACCTTC.

This clone was detected only once. The rearrangement uses TRBV5-1 and TRBJ1-1, with 10 bases fitting TRBD1. The CDR3 consists of 14 residues. Germline V gene lookup returns CDR1 SGHRS and CDR2 YFSETQ. V was pared by 3 bases and J by 2 bases, with 1 base of the junction left unmatched. The CDR3 bases are TGCGCCAGCAGCTCGACAGGGGGCAACACTGAAGCTTTCTTT. Its protein is CASSSTGGNTEAFF.

V usage is TRBV5-1 and J usage is TRBJ2-7; 7 bases match TRBD1. The CDR3 extends over 15 amino acids. CDR1 is SGHRS, CDR2 YFSETQ, per germline. With 5 bases clipped from V and 1 base from J, the junction kept 9 bases outside the gene matches. For the CDR3, the DNA is TGCGCCAGCAGTTCCGGGACAGCTGATTCCTACGAGCAGTACTTC. Its translation: CASSSGTADSYEQYF.

This chain connects TRBV27 to TRBJ2-7; D is possibly TRBD1 (5 bases). This CDR3 comprises 13 residues. V dropped 5 bases and J dropped 3 bases, with 11 bases sitting between them. Germline-derived CDR1 and CDR2 are MNHEY and SMNVEV (reference sequence). The CDR3 DNA reads TGTGCCAGCAGTCCCCTCGACAGCTACGAGCAGTACTTC. Residues: CASSPLDSYEQYF.

The genes are TRBV7-9 and TRBJ2-5; 9 bases map to TRBD2. The DNA end favors TRBJ2-7, so the J call may be wrong. The CDR3 sequence is 15 residues long. Germline V gene data show CDR1 as SEHNR and CDR2 as FQNEAQ (reference sequence). CDR3 nucleotide sequence: TGTGCCAGCAGCTTATTGGCTAGCGGGAACTACGAGCAGTACTTC. It yields the protein CASSLLASGNYEQYF.

The chain has TRBV2 and TRBJ1-1; 7 bases are a match to TRBD1. Germline CDR1 SNHLY, CDR2 FYNNEI. V trimming: 10 bases; J trimming: 4 bases; junction bases outside the gene matches: 15. The CDR3 loop spans 15 amino acids. This CDR3 is CATRQGGEGRTEAFF. CDR3 nucleotides: TGTGCCACCCGGCAAGGGGGCGAAGGGCGCACTGAAGCTTTCTTT.

The V and J genes are TRBV6-6 and TRBJ2-5, with 7 bases that match TRBD1. Trimming removed 2 bases from V and 5 bases from J; junction bases left unmatched: 8. Per germline, CDR1 MNHNY and CDR2 SVGAGI (reference sequence). This CDR3 comprises 15 residues. The CDR3 sequence: CASSYGTVIVETQYF. The CDR3 DNA follows: TGTGCCAGCAGTTACGGGACAGTGATTGTGGAGACCCAGTACTTC.

V is TRBV25-1 and J is TRBJ1-6, with D possibly TRBD1 on 6 matching bases. The ends were cut back, 7 bases at V and 14 bases at J, with 18 bases in the middle. The length of the CDR3 is 13 residues. The V gene's germline CDR1 is MGHDK and CDR2 SYGVNS. CDR3: CASTDSIIRSLHF. The DNA for the CDR3 is TGTGCCAGCACGGACAGTATAATTCGATCCCTCCACTTT.

This chain joins TRBV29-1 and TRBJ1-1, with D maybe TRBD1 (5 bases). CDR3 size: 12 residues. Germline CDR1 and CDR2: SQVTM and ANQGSEA. V gave up 7 bases and J gave up 11 bases, with 20 bases separating them. The CDR3, as DNA: TGCAGCGCAAGGGAGGGGAGTTTTGTGGCTTTCTTT. This codes for CSAREGSFVAFF.

This chain uses TRBV27 with TRBJ2-1; the D gene is possibly TRBD2 (7 bases). V lost 2 bases to trimming and J lost 8 bases, with 10 bases between them. There are 13 residues in the CDR3. Germline lookup yields CDR1 MNHEY and CDR2 SMNVEV (reference sequence). The CDR3 DNA sequence: TGTGCCAGCAGTTTAGAGGGGGGGTATGAGCAGTTCTTC. Protein sequence: CASSLEGGYEQFF.

This clone was picked up a small number of times. This sequence joins TRBV12-5 and TRBJ2-2; 10 nucleotides line up with TRBD2. CDR3 length equals 16 residues. Trimming took 2 bases from V and 4 from J; bases not matched to a gene: 4. CDR1 is LGHNT and CDR2 is FRNRAP in the germline V gene. The CDR3 reads CASGLTSGAPTGELFF. DNA for the CDR3: TGTGCTAGTGGTTTGACTAGCGGGGCACCCACCGGGGAGCTGTTTTTT.